What follows are 4 T cell receptor beta chains derived from one specimen sequenced in a study of blood T cell repertoires in COVID-19. The protocol was immunoSEQ multiplex PCR, while the TCRdb copy is restricted to in-frame clones and leaves out a portion. This sample yields some 180,000 clones, of which roughly 85% are seen a single time; around 7.5% belongs to the top ten. Input material: peripheral blood. These receptors originate from a woman aged 60-70 years with acute or convalescent COVID-19.

The DNA for the CDR3 is TGCGCCAGCAGCCTCCTGACTAGCGGGGGTTACAATGAGCAGTTCTTC. The encoded protein is CASSLLTSGGYNEQFF. V and J are TRBV4-1 and TRBJ2-1; 12 bases are shared with TRBD2. Germline V lookup: CDR1 MGHRA, CDR2 YSYEKL. The CDR3 is made up of 16 amino acids. V lost 4 bases, J lost 4 bases, and 5 bases stayed unmatched.

The chain carries TRBV9 and TRBJ2-5; TRBD1 aligns across 9 bases. Per the germline V gene, CDR1 is SGDLS and CDR2 is YYNGEE. The CDR3 loop spans 14 amino acids. Losses at the gene ends were 3 bases for V and 4 bases for J; bases not matched to a gene: 4. The CDR3 loop is CASSGSGQGETQYF. CDR3 in DNA: TGTGCCAGCAGCGGGTCGGGACAGGGAGAGACCCAGTACTTC.

The chain joins TRBV28 to TRBJ2-1; D remains unclear. Germline V lookup: CDR1 MDHEN, CDR2 SYDVKM. The CDR3 extends over 12 amino acids. V was shortened by 5 bases and J by 9 bases, with 11 bases between the two germline ends. The CDR3, as DNA: TGTGCCAGCAGTACCCCTACGGGTGAGCAGTTCTTC. Its translation is CASSTPTGEQFF.

V usage is TRBV12-3 or TRBV12-4 and J usage is TRBJ1-1; no reliable D call. Trimming stripped 3 bases from V and 0 bases from J, with 5 bases between. The CDR3 covers 13 residues. CDR3 loop: CASSLRLNTEAFF. CDR3 bases: TGTGCCAGCAGTTTGAGGTTGAACACTGAAGCTTTCTTT.